Listed here is a single T cell receptor beta chain. Its antigen is as yet unknown. Using the 5' RACE reads, TCRdb records one entry per CDR3 protein without DNA. In total, the table holds some 170,000 distinct CDR3 sequences. In germline, CDR1 is MNHNS, CDR2 SASEGT. This CDR3 has 20 amino acids. The record originates from a study of monozygotic twins with inflammatory bowel disease. The study's findings and limits: Diversity of TCRbeta measured by inverse Simpson was lower in IBD patients than in healthy co-twins.

The chain is built from TRBV6-1 and TRBJ2-1; TCRdb gives TRBD2 as the D gene, but with no DNA this cannot be confirmed. This clonotype originated in a human donor with ulcerative colitis or Crohn's disease, or a healthy co-twin of an affected twin (not recorded which). The sample consisted of blood. CDR3 amino acids: CASSQYPGTSGGRSYNEQFF.